This TCR beta chain is drawn from a study of blood T cell repertoires in COVID-19. Per germline, CDR1 LGHNA and CDR2 YNFKEQ. The CDR3 is 14 amino acids. The V gene lost 1 base and the J gene lost 3 bases, with 7 bases spanning the gap. Only in-frame clones appear in the TCRdb table, and some are missing; sequencing was by immunoSEQ multiplex PCR. This table has about 340,000 clones, approximately 91% appearing once. The clonotype comes from a woman in her sixties or seventies with COVID-19, enrolled during active disease. Material: peripheral blood. The chain recombines TRBV4-2 with TRBJ1-5; tentatively, D is TRBD1 (5 bases). CDR3 in amino acids: CASSQADINQPQHF. As DNA, the CDR3 is TGTGCCAGCAGCCAAGCGGACATCAATCAGCCCCAGCATTTT.